A selection of T cell receptor beta chains follows, all from one sample in a study of OX40 agonist ivuxolimab in advanced cancers. The table came from immunoSEQ multiplex PCR; TCRdb's copy has only in-frame clones and leaves some out. Of about 59,000 clones in the sample, about 89% were seen once. Sequences were derived from CD4+ or CD8+ T cells sorted from blood, sampled in a trial of the OX40 agonist ivuxolimab. Every receptor here comes from an adult with an advanced solid tumor such as melanoma, head and neck, liver or kidney cancer. Each CDR3 is given without its conserved first and last residue. Each record gives: V gene, J gene, D gene, CDR3 protein. The D gene is left open where the match is weak.

>TRBV27|TRBJ1-4|NA
ASSFQGGEKLF
>TRBV4-1|TRBJ1-1|NA
ASSQDLQIKAF
>TRBV5-1|TRBJ1-3|NA
ASSLVLLSLSGNTIY
>TRBV29-1|TRBJ1-2|NA
SVGGGSSSYGYT
>TRBV11-2|TRBJ2-3|NA
ASSSGSTDTQY
>TRBV5-5|TRBJ2-1|TRBD2
ASSPTSGELTV
>TRBV4-1|TRBJ2-1|TRBD1
ASSPWTGVDNEQF
>TRBV10-3|TRBJ1-1|TRBD1
AVTRDRGTEAF
>TRBV27|TRBJ2-7|NA
ASSPQGPTYEQY
>TRBV2|TRBJ1-6|TRBD1
ASRRGDNSPLH
>TRBV14|TRBJ2-7|NA
ASSQVYRAYEQY
>TRBV5-1|TRBJ1-1|NA
ASSLDGFLDWNTEAF
>TRBV7-2|TRBJ2-7|TRBD2
ASSPWSGGYYEQY
>TRBV7-2|TRBJ1-2|NA
ASSLLQGTNYGYT
>TRBV30|TRBJ2-7|NA
ACTADTSYEQY
>TRBV28|TRBJ2-1|TRBD2
ASSPGLAGRSSYNEQF
>TRBV5-1|TRBJ2-1|TRBD2
ASRILAGERNEQF
>TRBV5-6|TRBJ2-3|NA
ASSLLDSSTDTQY
>TRBV28|TRBJ2-1|TRBD1
ATGTGGLAGAYNEQF
>TRBV11-1|TRBJ2-7|NA
ASSLSGTDYEQY
>TRBV19|TRBJ2-7|NA
ASSIRLGYEQY
>TRBV2|TRBJ1-4|NA
ASKFKGFEKLF
>TRBV19|TRBJ1-1|NA
ASNGAWGRNEAF
>TRBV5-6|TRBJ1-4|TRBD1
ASSLGQGRNEKLF
>TRBV4-1|TRBJ1-1|NA
ASSRLMNTEAF
>TRBV28|TRBJ2-3|NA
ASSLRPSRLGATDTQY
>TRBV6-6|TRBJ2-3|TRBD2
ASALAGYTDTQY
>TRBV28|TRBJ2-1|TRBD2
ASSSSGTPGTSGRVNEQF
>TRBV2|TRBJ2-1|NA
ASSDYEQF
>TRBV30|TRBJ2-3|TRBD1
AWTQGRDTQY
>TRBV5-1|TRBJ1-1|NA
ASSGRPAPNTEAF
>TRBV5-1|TRBJ1-4|TRBD1
ASSLGRRGPEKLF
>TRBV2|TRBJ1-1|TRBD1
ASSNMLRDRSNTEAF
>TRBV5-1|TRBJ2-5|TRBD2
ASSLGGLAGGHRQETQY
>TRBV5-1|TRBJ2-1|TRBD2
ASSPGLAGGNEQF
>TRBV4-1|TRBJ1-1|NA
ASSLRTANTEAF
>TRBV7-9|TRBJ1-6|NA
ASSPTSPDSSPLH
>TRBV7-9|TRBJ2-1|NA
ASSLTGLFDNEQF
>TRBV6-5|TRBJ1-1|NA
ASSYYPTGNTEAF
>TRBV5-6|TRBJ1-1|NA
ASSLVPRRQRLNTEAF
>TRBV7-9|TRBJ2-1|TRBD2
ASSSTGTSVNEQF
>TRBV4-1|TRBJ1-6|NA
ASSHGRLYNSPLH
>TRBV5-1|TRBJ1-4|NA
ASSSGQTNEKLF
>TRBV6-1|TRBJ1-5|TRBD1
ASRQGSGNQPQH
>TRBV6-1|TRBJ1-5|NA
ASSGRGSGQPQH
>TRBV10-3|TRBJ2-2|TRBD2
AISAQGLAGTGELF
>TRBV18|TRBJ1-3|NA
ASSPVRDTIY